This T cell receptor beta chain stems from a study of prognosis after radiotherapy for stage I lung cancer. Study overall: All of the enrolled patients had stage I non-small cell lung cancer, and they joined between April 2018 and early 2019. Patients (approximately 12 men, about 6 women) were aged roughly 53 to 90, median approximately 77 years.

The length of the CDR3 is 15 residues. V shed 3 bases and J 8 bases; nucleotides not matched to a gene: 8. The germline V gene has CDR1 SGHRS and CDR2 YFSETQ. Genomic DNA was subjected to two-round multiplex PCR for amplification of TCR beta CDR3. Each TRBV and TRBJ gene had its own primer in the first PCR round. Using its own MiXCR run on the multiplex PCR reads, TCRdb lists one record per CDR3 protein. This sample carries under 20,000 distinct CDR3 sequences, roughly two fifths of them seen once, and the ten largest clones take 30% to 40%. This clonotype was detected many times. The rearrangement uses TRBV5-1 and TRBJ2-1, with 10 bases matching TRBD2. Sequencing used PBMCs, obtained before or after stereotactic body radiation therapy (not recorded which). The sequence derives from a donor at least 50 years old with non-small cell lung cancer. The CDR3 DNA is TGCGCCAGCAGCTCCGTGGCTAGCGGGAGTGATGAGCAGTTCTTC. This translates into CASSSVASGSDEQFF.